What follows is one TCR beta chain and its context. No antigen is known for it. This entry is derived from a study of beta chain features in type 1 diabetes. General observations from the study: A moderate, significant TCRB CDR3 shortening appeared in type 1 diabetes across four CD4+ subsets. In the patient group, naive, central memory and Treg TCRB repertoires seemed more alike than in the healthy donor group. VDJ junctions from type 1 diabetes patients carried fewer insertions and larger deletions.

Sequenced material consisted of expressed TCRB transcripts (all of the isolated RNA was reverse transcribed). Samples of naive, central memory and regulatory T cells yielded a mean of about 3.5 million reads. Clones were read by immunoSEQ multiplex PCR, and TCRdb kept only the in-frame ones, dropping some. The profile shows about 260,000 clones, about a fifth of them singletons. The TCR was taken from a woman aged 40-49 years with type 1 diabetes. Sequencing input: naive CD4+ T cells from blood.

DNA of the CDR3: TGTGCCAGCAGCCCAGGACTAGCTGGTCTCACCGGGGAGCTGTTTTTT. Amino acid sequence: CASSPGLAGLTGELFF. This chain joins TRBV7-2 and TRBJ2-2, with 8 bases lining up with TRBD2. The CDR3 spans 16 residues. The germline gives CDR1 SGHTA, CDR2 FQGNSA. After removal of 5 bases from V and 4 bases from J, the junction contained 9 bases not matched to a gene.